A selection of T cell receptor beta chains follows, all from one sample in a study of CD8 T cells in ankylosing spondylitis. TCRdb itself ran the 5' RACE reads through MiXCR, one entry per CDR3 protein. Among about 160,000 distinct CDR3 sequences listed, approximately 9% were seen once. Material: blood, either unsorted or a sorted T cell fraction (not recorded which). These receptors were obtained from a female donor with ankylosing spondylitis or in good health (not recorded which). CDR3s leave out the opening cysteine and the closing phenylalanine or tryptophan.

cdr3_aa: ASSQEGAGPYNEQF
cdr3_length: 14
j_call: TRBJ2-1
v_call: TRBV4-3

cdr3_aa: ASSLTGRDTSTDTQY
cdr3_length: 15
j_call: TRBJ2-3
v_call: TRBV7-3

cdr3_aa: ASSTGVEQY
cdr3_length: 9
j_call: TRBJ2-7
v_call: TRBV25-1

cdr3_aa: ASSWTSQFDTQY
cdr3_length: 12
j_call: TRBJ2-3
v_call: TRBV5-6

cdr3_aa: SARDEADQRPQH
cdr3_length: 12
j_call: TRBJ1-5
v_call: TRBV20-1

cdr3_aa: ASSPSESYNEQF
cdr3_length: 12
j_call: TRBJ2-1
v_call: TRBV27

cdr3_aa: ASSSPTSGDNEQF
cdr3_length: 13
j_call: TRBJ2-1
v_call: TRBV18

cdr3_aa: ASSLAGYYGYT
cdr3_length: 11
j_call: TRBJ1-2
v_call: TRBV7-9

cdr3_aa: ASRRPGGRAGREQF
cdr3_length: 14
j_call: TRBJ2-1
v_call: TRBV11-2

cdr3_aa: ASSLGFRGDQPQH
cdr3_length: 13
j_call: TRBJ1-5
v_call: TRBV7-2

cdr3_aa: ASSALAGGPHEQF
cdr3_length: 13
j_call: TRBJ2-1
v_call: TRBV9

cdr3_aa: SARDTVNYGYT
cdr3_length: 11
j_call: TRBJ1-2
v_call: TRBV20-1

cdr3_aa: ASSLAGQGASPLH
cdr3_length: 13
j_call: TRBJ1-6
v_call: TRBV7-2

cdr3_aa: ASSYESSYNEQF
cdr3_length: 12
j_call: TRBJ2-1
v_call: TRBV27

cdr3_aa: ATSYTGNEQF
cdr3_length: 10
j_call: TRBJ2-1
v_call: TRBV15

cdr3_aa: ASSPPVEVGEQY
cdr3_length: 12
j_call: TRBJ2-7
v_call: TRBV5-5

cdr3_aa: ASRDRVRGLTEAF
cdr3_length: 13
j_call: TRBJ1-1
v_call: TRBV6-1

cdr3_aa: ASSVGNRAGTGELF
cdr3_length: 14
j_call: TRBJ2-2
v_call: TRBV9

cdr3_aa: ASSETGLDEQF
cdr3_length: 11
j_call: TRBJ2-1
v_call: TRBV6-1

cdr3_aa: ASSQSGLAGTNEQY
cdr3_length: 14
j_call: TRBJ2-7
v_call: TRBV4-1

cdr3_aa: ASSQGVEQY
cdr3_length: 9
j_call: TRBJ2-7
v_call: TRBV14

cdr3_aa: ASSLDRDEQF
cdr3_length: 10
j_call: TRBJ2-1
v_call: TRBV28

cdr3_aa: ASSSAGTPLPF
cdr3_length: 11
j_call: TRBJ2-1
v_call: TRBV7-9

cdr3_aa: AWSVESEQY
cdr3_length: 9
j_call: TRBJ2-7
v_call: TRBV30

cdr3_aa: ASSSRDRDRSPLH
cdr3_length: 13
j_call: TRBJ1-6
v_call: TRBV5-6

cdr3_aa: ASSLEAGARDTQY
cdr3_length: 13
j_call: TRBJ2-3
v_call: TRBV7-9

cdr3_aa: AWSAVGRTDTQY
cdr3_length: 12
j_call: TRBJ2-3
v_call: TRBV30

cdr3_aa: ASSSGETSYNEQF
cdr3_length: 13
j_call: TRBJ2-1
v_call: TRBV27

cdr3_aa: ASSQEYPRSSYNEQF
cdr3_length: 15
j_call: TRBJ2-1
v_call: TRBV4-3

cdr3_aa: ASSLGGQGKTQY
cdr3_length: 12
j_call: TRBJ2-5
v_call: TRBV27

cdr3_aa: SVTDRQATGELF
cdr3_length: 12
j_call: TRBJ2-2
v_call: TRBV29-1

cdr3_aa: ASSLEAQGIQETQY
cdr3_length: 14
j_call: TRBJ2-5
v_call: TRBV7-9

cdr3_aa: ASSQEEIKGADNEQF
cdr3_length: 15
j_call: TRBJ2-1
v_call: TRBV3-1

cdr3_aa: ASRPSSWSSYNEQF
cdr3_length: 14
j_call: TRBJ2-1
v_call: TRBV11-2

cdr3_aa: ASSLWWRGTEAF
cdr3_length: 12
j_call: TRBJ1-1
v_call: TRBV12-3/TRBV12-4

cdr3_aa: SARGVTSGRIETQY
cdr3_length: 14
j_call: TRBJ2-5
v_call: TRBV20-1

cdr3_aa: ASSSGDRKYEQY
cdr3_length: 12
j_call: TRBJ2-7
v_call: TRBV7-8

cdr3_aa: ASISAPTSNQPQH
cdr3_length: 13
j_call: TRBJ1-5
v_call: TRBV2

cdr3_aa: ASSSRQGMIETQY
cdr3_length: 13
j_call: TRBJ2-5
v_call: TRBV27

cdr3_aa: ASSTPGSPGGNTIY
cdr3_length: 14
j_call: TRBJ1-3
v_call: TRBV7-9

cdr3_aa: ASSQARDSASYEQY
cdr3_length: 14
j_call: TRBJ2-7
v_call: TRBV4-3

cdr3_aa: AAGRNGELF
cdr3_length: 9
j_call: TRBJ2-2
v_call: TRBV27

cdr3_aa: ASSPNGLQETQY
cdr3_length: 12
j_call: TRBJ2-5
v_call: TRBV7-2

cdr3_aa: SVPGQGNGYT
cdr3_length: 10
j_call: TRBJ1-2
v_call: TRBV29-1

cdr3_aa: ATSKQTGTRYSGANVLT
cdr3_length: 17
j_call: TRBJ2-6
v_call: TRBV15

cdr3_aa: ASNLGDGEQF
cdr3_length: 10
j_call: TRBJ2-1
v_call: TRBV6-2/TRBV6-3

cdr3_aa: ASSRWDSTGELF
cdr3_length: 12
j_call: TRBJ2-2
v_call: TRBV19

cdr3_aa: ASRNGPEAF
cdr3_length: 9
j_call: TRBJ1-1
v_call: TRBV6-1

cdr3_aa: ASSVYGGLPINEQF
cdr3_length: 14
j_call: TRBJ2-1
v_call: TRBV9